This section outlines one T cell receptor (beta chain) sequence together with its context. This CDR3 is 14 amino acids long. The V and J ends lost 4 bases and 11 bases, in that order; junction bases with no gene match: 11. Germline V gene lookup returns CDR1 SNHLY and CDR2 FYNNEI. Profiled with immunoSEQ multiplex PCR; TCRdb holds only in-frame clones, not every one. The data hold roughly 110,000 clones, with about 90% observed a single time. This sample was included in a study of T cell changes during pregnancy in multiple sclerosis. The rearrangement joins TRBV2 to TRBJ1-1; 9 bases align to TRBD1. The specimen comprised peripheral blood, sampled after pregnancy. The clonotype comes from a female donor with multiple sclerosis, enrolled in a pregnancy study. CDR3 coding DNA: TGTGCCAGCAGTGTCGGACAGGGGAGACATCATGCTTTCTTT. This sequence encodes CASSVGQGRHHAFF.